Shown below are 26 T cell receptor beta chains from a single sample sequenced in a study of shared clonotypes between healthy human individuals. Generated by immunoSEQ multiplex PCR, the TCRdb table keeps only in-frame clones and is missing some. The repertoire holds more than 2 million clones, 90% to 95% seen once, with more than 0.1% in the top ten. Sequenced input: naive CD4+ T cells sorted from blood. Subset meaning: CD45RA+ positively selected. Receptors were obtained from a young man in good health.

V usage is TRBV28 and J usage is TRBJ1-2; D gene uncertain. The germline CDR1 and CDR2 sequences are MDHEN and SYDVKM. V lost 7 bases and J lost 1, with 19 bases in between. The CDR3 runs to 16 residues. Here the CDR3 DNA reads TGTGCCAGCATCACCCCCGGTGGCGGGGTTAACTATGGCTACACCTTC. Its translation: CASITPGGGVNYGYTF.

The DNA for the CDR3 is TGTGCCAGCAGTACAACGGACAGCGGCTATGGCTACACCTTC. It specifies CASSTTDSGYGYTF. J is TRBJ1-2 and V is TRBV6-1; the D gene is possibly TRBD1 (6 bases). The CDR3 sequence is 14 residues long. Trimming removed 5 bases from V and 4 bases from J, with 14 bases in between. The germline CDR1 and CDR2 sequences are MNHNS and SASEGT.

V usage is TRBV9 and J usage is TRBJ2-3; D uncertain. Trimming stripped 0 bases from V and 6 bases from J, with 14 bases between. CDR3 length: 15 amino acids. Germline lookup yields CDR1 SGDLS and CDR2 YYNGEE. The CDR3: CASSVGRPIADTQYF. The CDR3 nucleotides are TGTGCCAGCAGCGTAGGGCGACCCATTGCGGATACGCAGTATTTT.

The chain carries TRBV15 and TRBJ1-1; D not certain. CDR1 is LNHNV, CDR2 YYDKDF, per germline (reference sequence). The CDR3 sequence is 14 residues long. Trimming shortened V by 0 bases and J by 5 bases, and 10 bases separated the two germline ends. This CDR3 is CATSRDLGYTEAFF. CDR3 nucleotides: TGTGCCACCAGCAGAGATCTAGGTTATACTGAAGCTTTCTTT.

The rearrangement links TRBV19 to TRBJ1-1, with 10 nucleotides matching TRBD1. This CDR3 contains 15 residues. V gave up 3 bases and J gave up 10 bases; unmatched junction bases: 11. Germline V lookup: CDR1 LNHDA, CDR2 SQIVND (reference sequence). CDR3 sequence (DNA): TGTGCCAGTAGTATTTTCTCCGGGACAGGGGAAGGAGCTTTCTTT. Amino acids: CASSIFSGTGEGAFF. Full variable domain (missing parts from reference TRBV19 and TRBJ1-1): DGGITQSPKYLFRKEGQNVTLSCEQNLNHDAMYWYRQDPGQGLRLIYYSQIVNDFQKGDIAEGYSVSREKKESFPLTVTSAQKNPTAFYLCASSIFSGTGEGAFFGQGTRLTVV.

V gene TRBV6-1 combines with J gene TRBJ2-7, with D tentatively TRBD1 (5 bases). Germline-derived CDR1 and CDR2 are MNHNS and SASEGT. Trimming took 3 bases from V and 7 from J, leaving 10 bases between them. This CDR3 is 12 amino acids long. This CDR3 reads CASSDRVFEQYF. The CDR3 DNA sequence: TGTGCCAGCAGTGACAGGGTTTTTGAGCAGTACTTC.

V is TRBV5-4 and J is TRBJ2-7; 10 bases agree with TRBD2. The J segment lost 2 bases and the V segment lost 4 bases, leaving 3 bases of the junction unmatched. Germline CDR1 and CDR2: SGHNT and YYREEE (reference sequence). The CDR3 spans 14 residues. DNA of the CDR3: TGTGCCAGCAGCATAGGACTAGCGGCCTACGAGCAGTACTTC. The encoded protein is CASSIGLAAYEQYF.

The chain has TRBV5-1 and TRBJ2-3; D possibly corresponds to TRBD2 (5 bases). The CDR3 totals 16 residues. Germline CDR1 reads SGHRS; CDR2 reads YFSETQ. Trimming shortened V by 5 bases and J by 2 bases, and 18 bases separated the two germline ends. The CDR3 loop reads CASSSETGYDTDTQYF. CDR3 nucleotides: TGCGCCAGCAGTTCCGAGACGGGGTACGACACAGATACGCAGTATTTT.

The rearrangement joins TRBV6-5 to TRBJ1-5, with D perhaps matching TRBD1 (6 bases). V lost 6 bases, J lost 4 bases, and 13 bases lay in between. There are 14 residues in the CDR3. Germline V gene data show CDR1 as MNHEY and CDR2 as SVGAGI. CDR3 amino acids: CASREGGWNQPQHF. The CDR3 DNA reads TGTGCCAGCAGAGAAGGGGGGTGGAATCAGCCCCAGCATTTT.

V usage is TRBV29-1 and J usage is TRBJ1-1; tentative D call: TRBD1 (5 bases). Trimming removed 5 bases at V and 7 bases at J, with 11 bases between. Germline-derived CDR1 and CDR2 are SQVTM and ANQGSEA. The CDR3 length is 11 residues. CDR3 loop: CSVSGRGEAFF. CDR3 in DNA: TGCAGCGTTTCGGGAAGGGGTGAAGCTTTCTTT.

The chain employs TRBV7-8 and TRBJ2-5; the match to TRBD2 covers 11 bases. CDR1 is SGHVS and CDR2 is FQNEAQ in the germline V gene. After removal of 1 base from V and 5 bases from J, the junction contained 6 bases not matched to a gene. The CDR3 runs 16 residues. The CDR3 DNA sequence: TGTGCCAGCAGCTTAGGCCTAGCGGGGGGTCGGGAGACCCAGTACTTC. Translated, it gives CASSLGLAGGRETQYF.

This sequence joins TRBV6-6 and TRBJ2-7, with D uncertain. Germline V gives CDR1 MNHNY, CDR2 SVGAGI (reference sequence). The ends were cut back, 5 bases at V and 2 bases at J, with 13 bases in the middle. CDR3 length equals 14 residues. The CDR3 spells CASSAAGRTYEQYF. CDR3 coding DNA: TGTGCCAGCAGTGCCGCCGGGCGGACCTACGAGCAGTACTTC.

This chain connects TRBV10-3 to TRBJ1-2; D unresolved. Trimming removed 5 bases from V and 7 bases from J, with 14 bases in between. The germline gives CDR1 ENHRY, CDR2 SYGVKD. This CDR3 comprises 13 residues. As DNA, the CDR3 is TGTGCCATCAGTTATACTGACTATCTTGGCTACACCTTC. Its protein is CAISYTDYLGYTF.

The rearrangement links TRBV7-8 to TRBJ1-2, with TRBD1 matching 7 bases. The V segment lost 7 bases and the J segment 2 bases; nucleotides outside the gene matches: 13. There are 16 residues in the CDR3. Germline V CDR1 and CDR2: SGHVS, FQNEAQ. DNA for the CDR3: TGTGCCAGCACCAACCAGGGACAGACAGTAAACTATGGCTACACCTTC. Translated: CASTNQGQTVNYGYTF.

The chain carries TRBV4-1 and TRBJ1-2, with 11 bases lining up with TRBD1. There are 15 residues in the CDR3. Germline-derived CDR1 and CDR2 are MGHRA and YSYEKL. After removal of 3 bases from V and 6 bases from J, the junction contained 6 bases not matched to a gene. Here the CDR3 reads CASSQRDRGWNGYTF. The CDR3 DNA reads TGCGCCAGCAGCCAGCGGGACAGGGGGTGGAATGGCTACACCTTC.

The rearrangement joins TRBV6-5 to TRBJ2-3, with unresolved D. The CDR3 has 12 amino acids. Germline V gene lookup returns CDR1 MNHEY and CDR2 SVGAGI. V was trimmed by 6 bases and J by 7 bases, leaving 11 bases between them. The CDR3 loop is CASSSDAYTQYF. DNA of the CDR3: TGTGCCAGCAGCTCGGACGCCTATACGCAGTATTTT.

V and J are TRBV5-1 and TRBJ1-1; D possibly corresponds to TRBD1 (5 bases). The germline CDR1 and CDR2 sequences are SGHRS and YFSETQ. V was cut by 0 bases and J by 1 base, with 10 bases left in between. CDR3 size: 15 residues. CDR3 DNA: TGCGCCAGCAGCTTGGAGGGCGACAGGAACACTGAAGCTTTCTTT. It encodes CASSLEGDRNTEAFF. Looking up the rest from reference TRBV5-1 and TRBJ1-1 gives the full variable domain: KAGVTQTPRYLIKTRGQQVTLSCSPISGHRSVSWYQQTPGQGLQFLFEYFSETQRNKGNFPGRFSGRQFSNSRSEMNVSTLELGDSALYLCASSLEGDRNTEAFFGQGTRLTVV.

V gene TRBV11-2 combines with J gene TRBJ1-1; D remains unclear. Germline CDR1 and CDR2: SGHAT and FQNNGV. Trimming took off 3 bases at V and 8 bases at J, with 16 bases between the two ends. The CDR3 totals 14 residues. The CDR3 DNA sequence: TGTGCCAGCAGCTTTCAACTCGGGAAAGGGGAAGCTTTCTTT. Its protein product is CASSFQLGKGEAFF.

This clone appeared once. V gene TRBV10-3 combines with J gene TRBJ2-7, with a tentative D call TRBD2 (6 bases). Per the germline V gene, CDR1 is ENHRY and CDR2 is SYGVKD. Trimming cost V 8 bases and J 0 bases, with 14 bases left between them. The CDR3 covers 14 residues. The CDR3 reads CAIHAGPSSYEQYF. The CDR3 bases are TGTGCCATCCACGCGGGGCCGAGCTCCTACGAGCAGTACTTC.

The V and J genes are TRBV11-3 and TRBJ2-3; 10 bases map to TRBD2. The trim removed 3 bases at V and 3 bases at J, leaving 0 bases unmatched. CDR3 length: 14 residues. Germline V gives CDR1 SGHNT, CDR2 YENEEA. DNA of the CDR3: TGTGCCAGCAGCTTTAGCGGGGGGACAGATACGCAGTATTTT. This sequence encodes CASSFSGGTDTQYF.

This sequence joins TRBV18 and TRBJ2-3; 8 bases align to TRBD1. The germline gives CDR1 KGHSH, CDR2 LQKENI. The CDR3 covers 16 residues. V was clipped by 0 bases and J by 7 bases; unmatched bases: 9. CDR3 nucleotides: TGTGCCAGCTCACCACCAGGGTCAGGGGGCGGAAATACGCAGTATTTT. Translation gives CASSPPGSGGGNTQYF.

CDR3 nucleotides: TGTGCCAGCATGAGCCAGCCCTACGAGCAGTACTTC. Translation: CASMSQPYEQYF. This chain uses TRBV28 with TRBJ2-7; D unresolved. Trimming removed 7 bases from V and 2 bases from J, with 9 bases in between. Germline V gene data show CDR1 as MDHEN and CDR2 as SYDVKM. This CDR3 has 12 amino acids.

The chain combines TRBV5-1 with TRBJ2-1, with 10 positions matching TRBD1. V gave up 4 bases and J gave up 8 bases; unmatched junction bases: 6. There are 14 residues in the CDR3. Looked up from germline, CDR1 is SGHRS and CDR2 is YFSETQ. The CDR3 DNA is TGCGCCAGCAGCCCCGGGACAGGGGTTCATGAGCAGTTCTTC. Translation: CASSPGTGVHEQFF.

DNA for the CDR3: TGCGCCAGCAGCTTGGGGTCAGGGGTTGAAAAACTGTTTTTT. The encoded protein is CASSLGSGVEKLFF. This chain joins TRBV5-1 and TRBJ1-4; perhaps TRBD1 as D (6 bases). Germline assignment: CDR1 SGHRS and CDR2 YFSETQ. The V and J ends lost 0 bases and 7 bases respectively, with 10 bases between them. The CDR3 length is 14 residues.

This clone came up once. This chain's CDR3 is CAWSSKRPTNEKLFF. The CDR3 coding sequence is TGTGCCTGGAGTTCCAAACGGCCAACTAATGAAAAACTGTTTTTT. The gene calls are TRBV30 and TRBJ1-4; D gene unclear. Germline CDR1 GTSNPN, CDR2 SVGIG (reference sequence). V dropped 2 bases and J dropped 0 bases, with 10 bases sitting between them. This CDR3 spans 15 amino acids.

The count of this clone is one. V is TRBV7-9 and J is TRBJ1-4, with 11 bases identical to TRBD1. CDR1 and CDR2 (germline): SEHNR, FQNEAQ (reference sequence). V dropped 5 bases and J dropped 10; count of bases not matched to a gene: 12. The CDR3 extends over 16 amino acids. The CDR3 region is CASSQPPGQGDSKLFF. CDR3 in DNA: TGTGCCAGCAGCCAACCACCGGGACAGGGGGATTCAAAACTGTTTTTT.